The 23 T cell receptor beta chains presented below share a single source sample, sequenced in a study of vaccination and CD4 T cells after COVID-19. Noted treatment: roughly nine-day PBMC culture with coronavirus spike peptide pools or control peptides (ViraFEST assay). An Oncomine TCR Beta short-read assay was used to sequence the DNA from cultured CD4+ T cells. TCRdb analysed the PCR reads with MiXCR anew, one entry per CDR3 protein. The sample lists 5,000 to 6,000 distinct CDR3 sequences; approximately 49% were seen once. For these TCRs, the target antigens are not known. Sample: CD4+ T cells from blood, cultured in vitro. The receptors originated from a human donor who had recovered from COVID-19.

The CDR3 DNA sequence: TGTGCCAGCACAAAACGACACGTCGCACCCCTCCACTTT. Its translation is CASTKRHVAPLHF. The J gene is TRBJ1-6, the V gene TRBV12-3 or TRBV12-4; D is unclear. V lost 7 bases to trimming and J lost 11 bases, with 15 bases between them. This CDR3 is built from 13 residues.

In this sample, this clonotype turned up a few times. As DNA, the CDR3 is TGTGCCAGCAGCCATAATTCCCTAGCGGGGTCAGAGACCCAGTACTTC. Translation: CASSHNSLAGSETQYF. The rearrangement uses TRBV7-2 and TRBJ2-5; 9 bases are shared with TRBD2. V shed 5 bases, J shed 4 bases, and the junction held 11 bases outside the gene matches. This CDR3 region has 16 residues. Per germline, CDR1 SGHTA and CDR2 FQGNSA. Combining the CDR3 with reference TRBV7-2 and TRBJ2-5 gives the whole variable domain GAGVSQSPSNKVTEKGKDVELRCDPISGHTALYWYRQSLGQGLEFLIYFQGNSAPDKSGLPSDRFSAERTGGSVSTLTIQRTQQEDSAVYLCASSHNSLAGSETQYFGPGTRLLVL.

The V call is TRBV3-1, the J call TRBJ1-3; no clear D gene. Germline CDR1 reads LGHDT; CDR2 reads YNNKEL (reference sequence). This CDR3 contains 15 residues. The germline V and J ends were trimmed by 5 bases and 1 base, with 12 bases remaining between them. CDR3 in amino acids: CASSTGRLSGNTIYF. CDR3 DNA sequence: TGTGCCAGCAGCACCGGACGGTTATCTGGAAACACCATATATTTT.

This clonotype is a singleton in its sample. This CDR3 is CASSPLGFEGQPQHF. CDR3 nucleotides: TGTGCCAGCTCGCCCCTCGGGTTTGAGGGGCAGCCCCAGCATTTT. This chain connects TRBV18 to TRBJ1-5, with TRBD1 as a possible D gene (5 bases). The CDR3 covers 15 residues. Per germline, CDR1 KGHSH and CDR2 LQKENI. V was clipped by 6 bases and J by 7 bases, with 19 bases between them.

This clonotype came up a few times. This chain links TRBV24-1 with TRBJ2-5; D not certain. The V end was cut by 5 bases, the J end by 1 base, with 4 bases between. Germline V lookup: CDR1 KGHDR, CDR2 SFDVKD. CDR3 length equals 12 residues. CDR3 protein: CATSAGQETQYF. Here the CDR3 DNA reads TGTGCCACCAGTGCGGGCCAAGAGACCCAGTACTTC.

The V and J genes are TRBV4-3 and TRBJ2-7, with D possibly matching TRBD2 (5 bases). The CDR3 extends over 16 amino acids. Germline lookup yields CDR1 LGHNA and CDR2 YSLEER. Trimming removed 3 bases at V and 0 bases at J, with 15 bases between. The CDR3 bases are TGCGCCAGCAGCCAGGACTTCTTACGCTTCTCCTACGAGCAGTACTTC. Protein product: CASSQDFLRFSYEQYF.

The chain has TRBV12-3 or TRBV12-4 and TRBJ2-7, with 10 bases that match TRBD2. The CDR3 loop spans 13 amino acids. V was pared by 6 bases and J by 6 bases, with 5 bases of the junction left unmatched. The CDR3 DNA reads TGTGCCAGCAGAGCGGGGGGGCCCGGCGAGCAGTACTTC. As protein: CASRAGGPGEQYF.

The chain combines TRBV10-3 with TRBJ2-6; D gene unclear. Trimming left V 0 bases short and J 5 bases short, with 11 bases between. Germline CDR1 ENHRY, CDR2 SYGVKD. The CDR3 is made up of 16 amino acids. CDR3 coding DNA: TGTGCCATCAGTGAGTCGATAAGTGTGTGGGCCAACGTCCTGACTTTC. It specifies CAISESISVWANVLTF.

J is TRBJ1-2 and V is TRBV5-4, with 7 bases aligning to TRBD1. This CDR3 comprises 13 residues. In germline, CDR1 is SGHNT, CDR2 YYREEE (reference sequence). V dropped 4 bases and J dropped 6; count of bases not matched to a gene: 6. CDR3 region: CASSIQGLDGYTF. For the CDR3, the DNA is TGTGCCAGCAGCATACAGGGGTTGGATGGCTACACCTTC.

The V gene is TRBV19, the J gene TRBJ1-6; 7 bases align to TRBD1. CDR1 and CDR2 from the germline V gene are LNHDA and SQIVND (reference sequence). J gave up 9 bases and V 5 bases, and 16 bases lay outside the gene matches. There are 17 residues in the CDR3. In DNA, the CDR3 is TGTGCCAGTAGTCCGGAGACAGGGATGATTCTCTCTTCACCCCTCCACTTT. This gives the protein CASSPETGMILSSPLHF.

The chain employs TRBV5-1 and TRBJ2-7, with 10 positions matching TRBD1. CDR3 size: 14 residues. Per the germline V gene, CDR1 is SGHRS and CDR2 is YFSETQ. The ends lost 2 bases at V and 6 bases at J; junction bases unmatched: 5. CDR3 in amino acids: CASSLAGTGAEQYF. CDR3 bases: TGCGCCAGCAGCTTAGCCGGGACAGGGGCCGAGCAGTACTTC. Together with reference TRBV5-1 and TRBJ2-7, the CDR3 gives the full variable domain: KAGVTQTPRYLIKTRGQQVTLSCSPISGHRSVSWYQQTPGQGLQFLFEYFSETQRNKGNFPGRFSGRQFSNSRSEMNVSTLELGDSALYLCASSLAGTGAEQYFGPGTRLTVT.

J is TRBJ1-1 and V is TRBV15; D is uncertain. Per the germline V gene, CDR1 is LNHNV and CDR2 is YYDKDF (reference sequence). The CDR3 runs to 14 residues. V lost 0 bases, J lost 6 bases, and 11 bases lay in between. The CDR3 region has the DNA TGTGCCACCAGCAGAGATGGAGGGAGCCCTGAAGCTTTCTTT. It translates to CATSRDGGSPEAFF.

The chain joins TRBV4-2 to TRBJ1-5, with a weak D call TRBD1 (5 bases). The germline V and J ends were trimmed by 1 base and 4 bases, with 11 bases remaining between them. Germline V gives CDR1 LGHNA, CDR2 YNFKEQ. There are 15 residues in the CDR3. CDR3 nucleotides: TGTGCCAGCAGCCAAGGACGTTCAGGGAATCAGCCCCAGCATTTT. This codes for CASSQGRSGNQPQHF.

The chain links TRBV5-1 to TRBJ1-1; D is perhaps TRBD1 (6 bases). The CDR3 loop spans 14 amino acids. Per the germline V gene, CDR1 is SGHRS and CDR2 is YFSETQ. V dropped 7 bases and J dropped 0 bases, with 13 bases sitting between them. The CDR3 loop is CASGPGTLNTEAFF. The DNA of the CDR3 is TGCGCCAGCGGTCCCGGGACACTGAACACTGAAGCTTTCTTT. Complete variable domain (other parts from reference TRBV5-1 and TRBJ1-1): KAGVTQTPRYLIKTRGQQVTLSCSPISGHRSVSWYQQTPGQGLQFLFEYFSETQRNKGNFPGRFSGRQFSNSRSEMNVSTLELGDSALYLCASGPGTLNTEAFFGQGTRLTVV.

This clonotype was seen a handful of times. This chain connects TRBV30 to TRBJ1-2, with a tentative D call TRBD1 (6 bases). Trimming removed 0 bases at V and 0 bases at J, with 11 bases between. The germline CDR1 and CDR2 sequences are GTSNPN and SVGIG (reference sequence). This CDR3 has 15 amino acids. The CDR3 nucleotides read TGTGCCTGGAGTGTACGCAGGGGAGCTAACTATGGCTACACCTTC. Translation: CAWSVRRGANYGYTF. The entire variable domain, with the rest obtained from reference TRBV30 and TRBJ1-2, is as follows: SQTIHQWPATLVQPVGSPLSLECTVEGTSNPNLYWYRQAAGRGLQLLFYSVGIGQISSEVPQNLSASRPQDRQFILSSKKLLLSDSGFYLCAWSVRRGANYGYTFGSGTRLTVV.

The chain uses TRBV6-1 and TRBJ2-7; 7 bases agree with TRBD2. Germline CDR1 is MNHNS and CDR2 is SASEGT. CDR3 length equals 13 residues. The ends lost 6 bases at V and 4 bases at J; junction bases unmatched: 6. CDR3 bases: TGTGCCAGCAGGGGGGACTACACTTACGAGCAGTACTTC. Amino acid sequence: CASRGDYTYEQYF.

This sequence joins TRBV11-2 and TRBJ1-1; D unclear. The CDR3 length is 11 residues. CDR1 SGHAT and CDR2 FQNNGV come from the germline V gene. CDR3 coding DNA: TGTGCAATCCGGGGGAACACTGAAGCTTTCTTT. Its translation: CAIRGNTEAFF.

The V gene is TRBV6-5, the J gene TRBJ2-7; 11 bases fit TRBD2. J gave up 0 bases and V 3 bases, and 4 bases lay outside the gene matches. The CDR3 length is 16 residues. Germline V CDR1 and CDR2: MNHEY, SVGAGI. In DNA form, the CDR3 reads TGTGCCAGCAGTTATACTAGCGGGGGTGGCTCCTACGAGCAGTACTTC. Translated: CASSYTSGGGSYEQYF.

This chain joins TRBV5-8 and TRBJ2-3; TRBD1 aligns across 10 bases. The CDR3 is 16 residues long. V gave up 4 bases and J gave up 4 bases; unmatched junction bases: 9. Germline CDR1 SGHTS, CDR2 YDEGEE. The CDR3 sequence: CASSKGQGFSADTQYF. The CDR3 DNA is TGTGCCAGCAGCAAGGGACAGGGGTTTAGTGCAGATACGCAGTATTTT.

The gene calls are TRBV11-3 and TRBJ1-4; no definite D call. V was trimmed by 1 base and J by 8 bases, leaving 11 bases between them. CDR3 size: 14 residues. The germline V gene encodes CDR1 SGHNT and CDR2 YENEEA. CDR3 DNA: TGTGCCAGCAGCTTAGGGGCGAAATTCGAAAAACTGTTTTTT. Protein: CASSLGAKFEKLFF.

Points on this clonotype: A read error is possible here, since a much larger clone lies one base away. The V gene is TRBV7-2, the J gene TRBJ1-2, with D perhaps TRBD1 (6 bases). CDR1 is SGHTA, CDR2 FQGNSA, per germline. Deletions cut 3 bases from V and 6 bases from J, with 17 bases between. CDR3 length equals 15 residues. CDR3 region: CASSLYQGRTHGYTF. CDR3 in DNA: TGTGCCAGCAGCTTGTACCAGGGGAGGACCCATGGCTACACCTTC. The full variable domain, completed using reference TRBV7-2 and TRBJ1-2, is GAGVSQSPSNKVTEKGKDVELRCDPISGHTALYWYRQSLGQGLEFLIYFQGNSAPDKSGLPSDRFSAERTGGSVSTLTIQRTQQEDSAVYLCASSLYQGRTHGYTFGSGTRLTVV.

V gene TRBV19 combines with J gene TRBJ2-3, with 8 bases aligning to TRBD2. The CDR3 has 16 residues. Germline-derived CDR1 and CDR2 are LNHDA and SQIVND (reference sequence). V trimming: 5 bases; J trimming: 3 bases; junction bases outside the gene matches: 10. This CDR3 reads CASSVGLAPRTDTQYF. In DNA, the CDR3 is TGTGCCAGTAGTGTCGGACTAGCCCCGCGAACAGATACGCAGTATTTT.

This clonotype was picked up a small number of times. V is TRBV15 and J is TRBJ1-3; 7 nucleotides line up with TRBD1. Germline CDR1 reads LNHNV; CDR2 reads YYDKDF (reference sequence). V was pared by 0 bases and J by 4 bases, with 12 bases of the junction left unmatched. The CDR3 consists of 18 residues. CDR3 sequence: CATSRDSVKGAGGNTIYF. The CDR3 DNA reads as TGTGCCACCAGCAGAGATTCCGTTAAGGGGGCTGGGGGAAACACCATATATTTT. Variable domain in full (rest from reference TRBV15 and TRBJ1-3): DAMVIQNPRYQVTQFGKPVTLSCSQTLNHNVMYWYQQKSSQAPKLLFHYYDKDFNNEADTPDNFQSRRPNTSFCFLDIRSPGLGDTAMYLCATSRDSVKGAGGNTIYFGEGSWLTVV.